The sample holds many counts of the clone carrying this T cell receptor (beta chain). The antigen remains undetermined. This specimen belongs to a study of T cell repertoires in cytomegalovirus infection. Study details: An indication of both CMV infection and matching HLA type came from public TCR beta signatures.

Study-wide points: CMV-specific TCR beta clonotypes restricted by HLA-C dominated the ex vivo response. Public TCR beta family frequency separated CMV-and-HLA carriers, including in an independent cohort.

The CDR3 totals 16 residues. The V end was cut by 4 bases, the J end by 10 bases, with 20 bases between. The germline CDR1 and CDR2 sequences are SGHVS and FQNEAQ. TCRdb recomputed calls from the reads with MiXCR, one row per CDR3 protein. Of roughly 240,000 distinct CDR3 sequences in the sample, roughly 6.5% were seen once. V and J are TRBV7-8 and TRBJ1-6; D gene unclear. Sequencing was carried out using PBMCs. The sequence was obtained from a human donor in good health (CMV status not recorded). Some clones in this sample may be carry-over from other donors' samples. The CDR3, as DNA: TGTGCCAGCAGCTCCTCCCGTCTCGGCCGGGGATCACCCCTCCACTTT. It codes for CASSSSRLGRGSPLHF.